This T cell receptor beta chain was recovered during a study of synovial regulatory T cells in juvenile arthritis. Points from the study as a whole: Across patients, iaTreg TCR repertoires were mostly private, partly shared with synovial Teff and blood CPL. Compared with other blood Treg cells, inflammation-associated Treg cells had reduced TCR diversity.

The germline V gene has CDR1 LNHDA and CDR2 SQIVND (reference sequence). The CDR3 spans 12 residues. The protein alone is recorded here. A remark on this clone: Its antigen is undetermined.

Measured with immunoSEQ multiplex PCR; TCRdb has only the in-frame clones, and not every one. The sample includes just under 10,000 clones. The receptor comes from a donor between 2 and 29 years old with juvenile idiopathic arthritis. This rearrangement joins TRBV19 to TRBJ1-5; the D gene TCRdb calls, TRBD1, cannot be checked with no DNA. The sequencing sample was made of Treg cells from blood. Subset described: remaining (HLA-DR-negative) circulating blood Treg cells. The CDR3 protein is CASSQGSQPQHF.